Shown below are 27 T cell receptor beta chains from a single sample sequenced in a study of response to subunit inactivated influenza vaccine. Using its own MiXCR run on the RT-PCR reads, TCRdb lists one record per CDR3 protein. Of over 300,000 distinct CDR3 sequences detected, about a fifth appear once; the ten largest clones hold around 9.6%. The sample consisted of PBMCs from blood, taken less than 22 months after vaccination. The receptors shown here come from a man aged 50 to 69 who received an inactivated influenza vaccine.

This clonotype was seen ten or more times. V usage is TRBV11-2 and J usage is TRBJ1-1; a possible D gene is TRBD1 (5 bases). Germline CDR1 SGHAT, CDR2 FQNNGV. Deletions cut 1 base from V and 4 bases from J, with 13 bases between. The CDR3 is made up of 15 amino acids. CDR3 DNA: TGTGCCAGCAGCTTAGGCAGGGTTCTTATCACTGAAGCTTTCTTT. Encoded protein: CASSLGRVLITEAFF.

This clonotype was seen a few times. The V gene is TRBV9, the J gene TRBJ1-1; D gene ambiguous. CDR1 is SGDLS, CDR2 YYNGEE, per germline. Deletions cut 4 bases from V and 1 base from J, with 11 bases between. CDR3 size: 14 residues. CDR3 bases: TGTGCCAGCAGCTCACGGGAGGGGAACACTGAAGCTTTCTTT. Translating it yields CASSSREGNTEAFF.

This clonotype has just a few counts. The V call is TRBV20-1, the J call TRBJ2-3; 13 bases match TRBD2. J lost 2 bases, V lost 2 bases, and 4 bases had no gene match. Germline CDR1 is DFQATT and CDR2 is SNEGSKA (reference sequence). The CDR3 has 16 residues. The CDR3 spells CSARTGTSGNTDTQYF. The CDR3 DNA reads TGCAGTGCTAGAACCGGGACTAGCGGGAACACAGATACGCAGTATTTT.

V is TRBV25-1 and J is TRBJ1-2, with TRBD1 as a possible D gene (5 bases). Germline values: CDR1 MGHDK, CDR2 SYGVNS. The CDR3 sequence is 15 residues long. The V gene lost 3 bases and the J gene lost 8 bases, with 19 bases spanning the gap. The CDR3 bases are TGTGCCAGCAGTGAGGGGGACGGAGGTCGAGCAGGCTACACCTTC. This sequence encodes CASSEGDGGRAGYTF.

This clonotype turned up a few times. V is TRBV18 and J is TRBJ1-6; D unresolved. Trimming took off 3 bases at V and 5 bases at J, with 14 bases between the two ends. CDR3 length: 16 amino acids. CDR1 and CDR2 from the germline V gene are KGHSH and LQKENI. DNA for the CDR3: TGTGCCAGCTCACCGAAAATGGAGACTGATAATTCACCCCTCCACTTT. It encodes CASSPKMETDNSPLHF.

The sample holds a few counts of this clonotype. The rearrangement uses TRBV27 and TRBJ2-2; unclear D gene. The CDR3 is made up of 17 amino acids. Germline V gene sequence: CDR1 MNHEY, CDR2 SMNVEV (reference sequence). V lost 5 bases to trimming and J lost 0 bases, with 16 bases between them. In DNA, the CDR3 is TGTGCCAGCAGTCCGTCTCCGTACCCTCCGAACACCGGGGAGCTGTTTTTT. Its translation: CASSPSPYPPNTGELFF.

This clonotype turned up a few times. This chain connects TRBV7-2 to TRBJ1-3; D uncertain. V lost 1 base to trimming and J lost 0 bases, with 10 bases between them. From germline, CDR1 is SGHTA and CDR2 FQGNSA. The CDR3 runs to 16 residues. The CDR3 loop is CASSLGLRNSGNTIYF. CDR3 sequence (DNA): TGTGCCAGCAGCTTAGGGCTACGGAACTCTGGAAACACCATATATTTT.

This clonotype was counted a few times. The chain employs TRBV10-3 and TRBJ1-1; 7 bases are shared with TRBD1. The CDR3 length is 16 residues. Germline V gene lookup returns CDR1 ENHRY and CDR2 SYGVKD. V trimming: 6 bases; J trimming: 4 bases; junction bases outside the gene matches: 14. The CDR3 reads CAISSRRQGDSTEAFF. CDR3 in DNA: TGTGCCATCAGCTCGAGGAGACAGGGTGATAGCACTGAAGCTTTCTTT.

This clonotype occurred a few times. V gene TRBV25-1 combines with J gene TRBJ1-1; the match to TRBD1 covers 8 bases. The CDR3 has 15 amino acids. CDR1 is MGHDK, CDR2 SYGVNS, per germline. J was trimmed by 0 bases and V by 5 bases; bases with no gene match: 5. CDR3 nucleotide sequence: TGTGCCAGCAGTTCCCGGACAGGGCTGAACACTGAAGCTTTCTTT. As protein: CASSSRTGLNTEAFF.

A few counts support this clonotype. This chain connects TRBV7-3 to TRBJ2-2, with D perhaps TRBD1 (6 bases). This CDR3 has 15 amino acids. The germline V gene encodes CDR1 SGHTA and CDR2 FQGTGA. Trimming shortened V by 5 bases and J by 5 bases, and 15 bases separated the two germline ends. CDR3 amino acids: CASSPSGVRTGELFF. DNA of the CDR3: TGTGCCAGCAGCCCCTCAGGGGTGCGTACCGGGGAGCTGTTTTTT.

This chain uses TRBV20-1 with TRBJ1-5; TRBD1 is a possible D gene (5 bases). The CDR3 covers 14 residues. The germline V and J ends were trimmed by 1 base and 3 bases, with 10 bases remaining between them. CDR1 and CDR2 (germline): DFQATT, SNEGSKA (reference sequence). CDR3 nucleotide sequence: TGCAGTGCTAGAGCAGGGAGGGACAATCAGCCCCAGCATTTT. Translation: CSARAGRDNQPQHF.

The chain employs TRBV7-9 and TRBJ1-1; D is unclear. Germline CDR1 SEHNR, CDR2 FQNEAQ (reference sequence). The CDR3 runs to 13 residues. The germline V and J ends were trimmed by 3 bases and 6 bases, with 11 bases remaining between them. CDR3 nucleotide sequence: TGTGCCAGCAGCTTTGGATCCATATCTGAAGCTTTCTTT. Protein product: CASSFGSISEAFF.

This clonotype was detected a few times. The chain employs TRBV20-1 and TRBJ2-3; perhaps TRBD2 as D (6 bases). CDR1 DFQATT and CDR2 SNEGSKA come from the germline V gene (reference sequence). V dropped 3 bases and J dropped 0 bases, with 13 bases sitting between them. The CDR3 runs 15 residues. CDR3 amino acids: CSARRLGLSTDTQYF. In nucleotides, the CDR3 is TGCAGTGCTAGGAGATTGGGACTGAGCACAGATACGCAGTATTTT.

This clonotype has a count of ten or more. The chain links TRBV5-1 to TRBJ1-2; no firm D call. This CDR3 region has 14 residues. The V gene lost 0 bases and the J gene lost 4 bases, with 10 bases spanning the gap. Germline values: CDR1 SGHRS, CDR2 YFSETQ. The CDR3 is CASSLEADGYGYTF. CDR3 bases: TGCGCCAGCAGCTTGGAGGCTGACGGCTATGGCTACACCTTC.

The CDR3, as DNA: TGTGCCAGCAGAGATCTTTCTGAGCAGTTCTTC. This translates into CASRDLSEQFF. The chain has TRBV28 and TRBJ2-1; D unclear. Germline V CDR1 and CDR2: MDHEN, SYDVKM. The germline V and J ends were trimmed by 6 bases and 9 bases, with 9 bases remaining between them. This CDR3 has 11 residues. Together with reference TRBV28 and TRBJ2-1, the CDR3 gives the full variable domain: DVKVTQSSRYLVKRTGEKVFLECVQDMDHENMFWYRQDPGLGLRLIYFSYDVKMKEKGDIPEGYSVSREKKERFSLILESASTNQTSMYLCASRDLSEQFFGPGTRLTVL.

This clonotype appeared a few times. CDR3 sequence (DNA): TGTGCCAGTAGTATACCTTCCGGACAGGGAGCTAACTATGGCTACACCTTC. Its protein product is CASSIPSGQGANYGYTF. This chain joins TRBV19 and TRBJ1-2, with 8 positions matching TRBD1. The CDR3 is 17 residues long. Trimming took 2 bases from V and 0 from J; bases not matched to a gene: 8. Germline V lookup: CDR1 LNHDA, CDR2 SQIVND (reference sequence).

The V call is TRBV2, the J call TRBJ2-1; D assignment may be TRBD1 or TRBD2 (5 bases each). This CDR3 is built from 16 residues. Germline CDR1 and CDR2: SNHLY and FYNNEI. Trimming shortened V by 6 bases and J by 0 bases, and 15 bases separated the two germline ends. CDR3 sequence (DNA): TGTGCCAGCAGCCCTGGACGGGGCAGCTCCTACAATGAGCAGTTCTTC. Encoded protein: CASSPGRGSSYNEQFF.

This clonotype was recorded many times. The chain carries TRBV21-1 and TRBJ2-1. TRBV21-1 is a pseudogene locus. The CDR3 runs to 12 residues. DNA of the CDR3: TGTGCCAGCCGGGACTTCTACAATGAGCAGTTCTTC. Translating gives CASRDFYNEQFF.

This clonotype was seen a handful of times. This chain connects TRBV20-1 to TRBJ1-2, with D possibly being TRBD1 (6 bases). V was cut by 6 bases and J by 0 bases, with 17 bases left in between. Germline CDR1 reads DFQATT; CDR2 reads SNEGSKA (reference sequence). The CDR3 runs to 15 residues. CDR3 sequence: CSAHLGRGANYGYTF. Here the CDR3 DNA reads TGCAGTGCCCATCTGGGGAGGGGGGCTAACTATGGCTACACCTTC.

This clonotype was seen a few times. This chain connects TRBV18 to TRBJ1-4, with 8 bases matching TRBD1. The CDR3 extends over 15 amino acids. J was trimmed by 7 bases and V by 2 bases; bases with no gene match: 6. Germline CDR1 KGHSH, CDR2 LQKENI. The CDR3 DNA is TGTGCCAGCTCACCATCGCAGGGGGCCGTTGAAAAACTGTTTTTT. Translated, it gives CASSPSQGAVEKLFF.

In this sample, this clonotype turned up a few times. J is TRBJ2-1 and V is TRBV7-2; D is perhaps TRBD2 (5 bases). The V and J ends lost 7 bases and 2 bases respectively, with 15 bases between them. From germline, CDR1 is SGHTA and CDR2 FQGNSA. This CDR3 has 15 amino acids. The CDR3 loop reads CASTQSSGPYNEQFF. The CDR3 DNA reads TGTGCCAGCACTCAATCCAGCGGTCCCTACAATGAGCAGTTCTTC.

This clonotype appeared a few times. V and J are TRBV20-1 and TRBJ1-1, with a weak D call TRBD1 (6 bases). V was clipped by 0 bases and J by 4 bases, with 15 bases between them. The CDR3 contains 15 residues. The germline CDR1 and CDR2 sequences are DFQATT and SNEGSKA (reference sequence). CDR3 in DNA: TGCAGTGCTAGAGATGGGGGGGCGCTTCTCACTGAAGCTTTCTTT. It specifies CSARDGGALLTEAFF.

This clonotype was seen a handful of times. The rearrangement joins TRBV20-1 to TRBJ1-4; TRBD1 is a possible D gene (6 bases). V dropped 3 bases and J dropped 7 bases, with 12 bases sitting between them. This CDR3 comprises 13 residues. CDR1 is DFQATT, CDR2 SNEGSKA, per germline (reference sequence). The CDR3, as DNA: TGCAGTGCTAGCCGGGGGGCCGGTGAAAAACTGTTTTTT. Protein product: CSASRGAGEKLFF.

CDR3 loop: CSARDPSDSSSYNSPLHF. The CDR3 region has the DNA TGCAGTGCTAGAGATCCTAGCGACAGTAGCTCCTATAATTCACCCCTCCACTTT. V and J are TRBV20-1 and TRBJ1-6; D is perhaps TRBD1 (5 bases). Germline V gene sequence: CDR1 DFQATT, CDR2 SNEGSKA (reference sequence). The CDR3 totals 18 residues. V was clipped by 0 bases and J by 0 bases, with 15 bases between them.

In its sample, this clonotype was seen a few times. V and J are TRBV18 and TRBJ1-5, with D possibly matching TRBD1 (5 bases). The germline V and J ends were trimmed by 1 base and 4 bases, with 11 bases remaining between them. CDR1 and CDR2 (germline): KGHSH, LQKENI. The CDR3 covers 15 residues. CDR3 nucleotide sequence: TGTGCCAGCTCACCACAGGGGAACCGTAATCAGCCCCAGCATTTT. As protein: CASSPQGNRNQPQHF.

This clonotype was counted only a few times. This chain's CDR3 is CASSQVGGENIQYF. The CDR3 DNA is TGCGCCAGCAGCCAAGTGGGAGGGGAAAACATTCAGTACTTC. The V gene is TRBV4-3, the J gene TRBJ2-4; 7 bases are shared with TRBD2. The CDR3 consists of 14 residues. The junction had 2 bases not matched to a gene; V was cut back by 1 base and J by 5 bases. CDR1 is LGHNA and CDR2 is YSLEER in the germline V gene.

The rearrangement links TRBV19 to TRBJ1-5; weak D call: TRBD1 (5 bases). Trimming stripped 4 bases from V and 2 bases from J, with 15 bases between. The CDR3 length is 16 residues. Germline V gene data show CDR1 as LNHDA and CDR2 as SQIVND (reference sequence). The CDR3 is CASSSRQSGGNQPQHF. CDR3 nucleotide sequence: TGTGCCAGTAGTAGCCGACAGTCGGGCGGCAATCAGCCCCAGCATTTT.